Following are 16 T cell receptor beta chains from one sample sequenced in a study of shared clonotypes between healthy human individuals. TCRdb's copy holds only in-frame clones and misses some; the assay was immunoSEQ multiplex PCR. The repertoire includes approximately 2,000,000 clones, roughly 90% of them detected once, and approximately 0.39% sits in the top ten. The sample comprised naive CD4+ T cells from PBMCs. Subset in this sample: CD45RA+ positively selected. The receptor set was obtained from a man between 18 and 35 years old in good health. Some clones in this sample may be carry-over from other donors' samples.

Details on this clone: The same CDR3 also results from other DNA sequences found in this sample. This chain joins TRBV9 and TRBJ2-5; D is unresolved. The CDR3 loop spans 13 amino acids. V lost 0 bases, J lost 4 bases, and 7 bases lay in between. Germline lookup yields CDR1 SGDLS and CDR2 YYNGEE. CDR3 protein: CASSVGPPETQYF. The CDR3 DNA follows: TGTGCCAGCAGCGTAGGGCCTCCAGAGACCCAGTACTTC. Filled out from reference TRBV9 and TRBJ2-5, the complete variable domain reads DSGVTQTPKHLITATGQRVTLRCSPRSGDLSVYWYQQSLDQGLQFLIQYYNGEERAKGNILERFSAQQFPDLHSELNLSSLELGDSALYFCASSVGPPETQYFGPGTRLLVL.

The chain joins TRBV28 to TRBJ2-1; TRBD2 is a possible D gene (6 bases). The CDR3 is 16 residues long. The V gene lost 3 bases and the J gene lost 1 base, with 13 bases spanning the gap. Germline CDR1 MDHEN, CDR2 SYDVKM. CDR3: CASSFAGSGSYNEQFF. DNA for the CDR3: TGTGCCAGCAGTTTCGCGGGGAGCGGATCCTACAATGAGCAGTTCTTC.

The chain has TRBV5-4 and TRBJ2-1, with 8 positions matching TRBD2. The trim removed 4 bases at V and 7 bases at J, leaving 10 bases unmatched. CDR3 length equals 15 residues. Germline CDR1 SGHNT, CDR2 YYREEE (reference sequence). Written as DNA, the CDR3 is TGTGCCAGCAGCGTCACTAGCGGCCAAGAAAATGAGCAGTTCTTC. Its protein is CASSVTSGQENEQFF.

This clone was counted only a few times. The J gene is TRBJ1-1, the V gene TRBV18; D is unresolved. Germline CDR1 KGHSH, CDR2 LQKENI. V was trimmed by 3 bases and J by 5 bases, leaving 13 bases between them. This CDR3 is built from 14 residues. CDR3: CASSPYTGGTEAFF. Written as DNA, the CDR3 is TGTGCCAGCTCACCCTACACGGGAGGGACTGAAGCTTTCTTT. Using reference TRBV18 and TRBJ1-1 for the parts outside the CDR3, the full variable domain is NAGVMQNPRHLVRRRGQEARLRCSPMKGHSHVYWYRQLPEEGLKFMVYLQKENIIDESGMPKERFSAEFPKEGPSILRIQQVVRGDSAAYFCASSPYTGGTEAFFGQGTRLTVV.

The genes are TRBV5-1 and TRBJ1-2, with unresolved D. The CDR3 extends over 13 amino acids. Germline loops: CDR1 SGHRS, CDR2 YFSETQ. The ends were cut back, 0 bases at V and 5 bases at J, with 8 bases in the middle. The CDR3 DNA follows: TGCGCCAGCAGCTTGGCTCCTGAATATGGCTACACCTTC. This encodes CASSLAPEYGYTF. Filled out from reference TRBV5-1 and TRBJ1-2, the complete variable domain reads KAGVTQTPRYLIKTRGQQVTLSCSPISGHRSVSWYQQTPGQGLQFLFEYFSETQRNKGNFPGRFSGRQFSNSRSEMNVSTLELGDSALYLCASSLAPEYGYTFGSGTRLTVV.

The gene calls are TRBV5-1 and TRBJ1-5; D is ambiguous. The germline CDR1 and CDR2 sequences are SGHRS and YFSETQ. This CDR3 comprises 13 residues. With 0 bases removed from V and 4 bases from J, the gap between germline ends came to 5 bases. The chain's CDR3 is CASSLAENQPQHF. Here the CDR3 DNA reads TGCGCCAGCAGCTTGGCCGAGAATCAGCCCCAGCATTTT. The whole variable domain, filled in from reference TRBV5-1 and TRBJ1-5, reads KAGVTQTPRYLIKTRGQQVTLSCSPISGHRSVSWYQQTPGQGLQFLFEYFSETQRNKGNFPGRFSGRQFSNSRSEMNVSTLELGDSALYLCASSLAENQPQHFGDGTRLSIL.

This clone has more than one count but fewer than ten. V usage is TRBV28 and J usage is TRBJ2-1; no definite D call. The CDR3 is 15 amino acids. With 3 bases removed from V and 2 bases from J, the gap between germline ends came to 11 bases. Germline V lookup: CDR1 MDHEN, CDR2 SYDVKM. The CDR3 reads CASSFRRTPYNEQFF. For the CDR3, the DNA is TGTGCCAGCAGTTTCCGGCGGACGCCCTACAATGAGCAGTTCTTC.

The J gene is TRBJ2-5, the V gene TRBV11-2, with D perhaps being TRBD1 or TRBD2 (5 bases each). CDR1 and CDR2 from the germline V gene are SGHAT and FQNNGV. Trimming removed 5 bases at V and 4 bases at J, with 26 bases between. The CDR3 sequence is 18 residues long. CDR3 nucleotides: TGTGCCAGCAGCCCGATGAGTGCAGGGAGAGGTATGAGAGAGACCCAGTACTTC. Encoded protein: CASSPMSAGRGMRETQYF.

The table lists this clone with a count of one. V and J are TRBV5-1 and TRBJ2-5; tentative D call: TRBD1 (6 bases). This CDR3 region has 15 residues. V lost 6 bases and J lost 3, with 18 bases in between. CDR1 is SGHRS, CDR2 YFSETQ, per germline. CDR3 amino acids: CASNLNRADEETQYF. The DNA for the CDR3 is TGCGCCAGCAATTTAAACAGGGCGGATGAAGAGACCCAGTACTTC.

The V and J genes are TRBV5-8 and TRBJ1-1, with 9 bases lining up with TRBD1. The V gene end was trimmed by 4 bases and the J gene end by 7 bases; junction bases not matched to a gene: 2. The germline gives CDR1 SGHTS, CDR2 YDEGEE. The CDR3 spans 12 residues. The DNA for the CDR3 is TGTGCCAGCAGCCCGGGACAGGGTGAAGCTTTCTTT. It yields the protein CASSPGQGEAFF.

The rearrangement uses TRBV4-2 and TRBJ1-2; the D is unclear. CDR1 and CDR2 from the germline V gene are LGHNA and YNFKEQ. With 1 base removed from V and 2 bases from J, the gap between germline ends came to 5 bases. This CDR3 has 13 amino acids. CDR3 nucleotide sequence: TGTGCCAGCAGCCAAGCGGCCAACTATGGCTACACCTTC. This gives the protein CASSQAANYGYTF.

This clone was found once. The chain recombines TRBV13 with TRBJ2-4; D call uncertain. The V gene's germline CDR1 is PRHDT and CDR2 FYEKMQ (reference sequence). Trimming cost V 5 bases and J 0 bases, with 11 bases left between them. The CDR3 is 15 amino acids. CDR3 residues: CASSPVGLAKNIQYF. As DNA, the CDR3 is TGTGCCAGCAGCCCCGTTGGGTTAGCCAAAAACATTCAGTACTTC.

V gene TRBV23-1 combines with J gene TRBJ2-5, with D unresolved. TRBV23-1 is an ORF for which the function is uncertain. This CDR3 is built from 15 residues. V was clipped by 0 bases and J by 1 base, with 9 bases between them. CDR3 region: CASSQSSSPQETQYF. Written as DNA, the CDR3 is TGCGCCAGCAGTCAATCGTCAAGCCCCCAAGAGACCCAGTACTTC.

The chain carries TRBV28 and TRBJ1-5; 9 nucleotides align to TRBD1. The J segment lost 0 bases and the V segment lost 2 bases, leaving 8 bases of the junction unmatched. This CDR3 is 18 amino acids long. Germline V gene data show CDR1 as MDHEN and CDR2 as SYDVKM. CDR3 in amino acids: CASSLLTGGRISNQPQHF. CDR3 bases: TGTGCCAGCAGTTTACTCACAGGGGGCCGAATTAGCAATCAGCCCCAGCATTTT.

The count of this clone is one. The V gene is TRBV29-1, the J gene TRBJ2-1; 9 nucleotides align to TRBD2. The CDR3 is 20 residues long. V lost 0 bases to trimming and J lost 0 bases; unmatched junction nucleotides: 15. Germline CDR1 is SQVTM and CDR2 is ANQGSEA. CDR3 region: CSVEEASRLAGWSSYNEQFF. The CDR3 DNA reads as TGCAGCGTTGAAGAGGCTTCGCGGCTAGCGGGATGGAGCTCCTACAATGAGCAGTTCTTC.

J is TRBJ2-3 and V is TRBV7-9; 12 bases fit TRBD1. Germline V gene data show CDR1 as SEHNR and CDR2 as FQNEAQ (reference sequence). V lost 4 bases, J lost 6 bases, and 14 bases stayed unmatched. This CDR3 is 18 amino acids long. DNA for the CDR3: TGTGCCAGCAGCTATAGCCCCCTGGGACAGGGGGCTCGGGATACGCAGTATTTT. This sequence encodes CASSYSPLGQGARDTQYF.